This entry features one T cell receptor beta chain sequence. These data are taken from a study of blood T cell repertoires in COVID-19. Study-wide background: Some COVID-19 samples were acute and others convalescent; all came from the United States, Italy and Spain. Sample material is recorded as cDNA or gDNA derived from T cells, B-cell-depleted T cells, or PBMCs.

The germline CDR1 and CDR2 sequences are SGHVS and FNYEAQ. CDR3 size: 15 residues. With 5 bases clipped from V and 2 bases from J, the junction kept 4 bases outside the gene matches. Per the authors' pipeline: Reference gene primers were amplified, and this amplification served to estimate nucleated cell counts. The table came from immunoSEQ multiplex PCR; TCRdb's copy has only in-frame clones and leaves some out. V, J and clone size are taken as reported in that table, and D and trimming were inferred from the DNA itself. The data contain about 53,000 clones, about 87% of them singletons. The chain has TRBV7-6 and TRBJ2-1, with TRBD1 matching over 9 bases. Material for sequencing was peripheral blood. The TCR originated in a middle-aged man with acute or convalescent COVID-19. CDR3 residues: CASSIQGAAYNEQFF. CDR3 sequence (DNA): TGTGCCAGCAGCATACAGGGGGCAGCCTACAATGAGCAGTTCTTC.